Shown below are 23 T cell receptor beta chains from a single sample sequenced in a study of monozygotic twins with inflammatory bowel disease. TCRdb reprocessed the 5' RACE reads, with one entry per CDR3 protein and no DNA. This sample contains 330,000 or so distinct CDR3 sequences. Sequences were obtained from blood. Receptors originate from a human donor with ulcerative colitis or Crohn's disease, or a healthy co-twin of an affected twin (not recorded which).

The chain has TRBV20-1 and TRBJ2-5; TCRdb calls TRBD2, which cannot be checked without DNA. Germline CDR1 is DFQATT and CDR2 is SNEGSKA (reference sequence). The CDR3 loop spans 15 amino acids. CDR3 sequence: CSAKDMELAKGTQYF.

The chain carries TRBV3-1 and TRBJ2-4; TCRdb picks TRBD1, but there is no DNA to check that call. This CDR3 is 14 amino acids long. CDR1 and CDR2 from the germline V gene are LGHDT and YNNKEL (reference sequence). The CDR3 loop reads CASSQDSSRGIQYF.

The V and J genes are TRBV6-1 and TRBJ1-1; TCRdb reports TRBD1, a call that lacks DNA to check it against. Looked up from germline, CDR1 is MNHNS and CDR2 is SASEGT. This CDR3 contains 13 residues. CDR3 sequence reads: CAGGQGAYTEAFF.

This CDR3 reads CASSLEFEQFF. V is TRBV12-3 or TRBV12-4 and J is TRBJ2-1. The CDR3 spans 11 residues.

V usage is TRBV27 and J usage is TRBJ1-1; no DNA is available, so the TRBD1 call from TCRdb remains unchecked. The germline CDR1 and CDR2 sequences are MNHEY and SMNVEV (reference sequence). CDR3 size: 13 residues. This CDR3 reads CASRSGRNTEAFF.

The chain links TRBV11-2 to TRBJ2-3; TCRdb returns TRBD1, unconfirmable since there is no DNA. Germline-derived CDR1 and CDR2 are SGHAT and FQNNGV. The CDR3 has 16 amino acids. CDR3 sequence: CASSLAPGPRTDTQYF.

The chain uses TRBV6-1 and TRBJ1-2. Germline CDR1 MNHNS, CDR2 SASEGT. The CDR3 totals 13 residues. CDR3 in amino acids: CASKPNGGYGYTF.

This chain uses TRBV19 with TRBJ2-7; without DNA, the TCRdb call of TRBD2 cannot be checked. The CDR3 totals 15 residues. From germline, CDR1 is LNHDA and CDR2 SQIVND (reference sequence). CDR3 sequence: CASSRASGSSWEQYF. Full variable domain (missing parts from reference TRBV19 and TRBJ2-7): DGGITQSPKYLFRKEGQNVTLSCEQNLNHDAMYWYRQDPGQGLRLIYYSQIVNDFQKGDIAEGYSVSREKKESFPLTVTSAQKNPTAFYLCASSRASGSSWEQYFGPGTRLTVT.

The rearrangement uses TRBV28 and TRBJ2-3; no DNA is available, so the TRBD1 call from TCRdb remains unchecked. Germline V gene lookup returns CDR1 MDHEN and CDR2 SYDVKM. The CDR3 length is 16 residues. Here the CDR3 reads CASSYRPGDLTDTQYF.

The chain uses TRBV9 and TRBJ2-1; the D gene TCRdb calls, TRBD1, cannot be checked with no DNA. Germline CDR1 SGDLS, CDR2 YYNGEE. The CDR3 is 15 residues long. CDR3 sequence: CASSVVGGGGDEQFF.

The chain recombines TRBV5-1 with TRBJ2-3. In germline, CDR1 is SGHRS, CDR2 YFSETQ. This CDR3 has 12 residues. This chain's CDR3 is CASKASTDTQYF. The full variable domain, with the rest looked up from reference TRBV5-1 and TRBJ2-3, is KAGVTQTPRYLIKTRGQQVTLSCSPISGHRSVSWYQQTPGQGLQFLFEYFSETQRNKGNFPGRFSGRQFSNSRSEMNVSTLELGDSALYLCASKASTDTQYFGPGTRLTVL.

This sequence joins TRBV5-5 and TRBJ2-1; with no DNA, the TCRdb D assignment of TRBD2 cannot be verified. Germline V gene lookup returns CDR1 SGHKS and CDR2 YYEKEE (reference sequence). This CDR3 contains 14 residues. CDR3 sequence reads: CASWTSGNNNEQFF.

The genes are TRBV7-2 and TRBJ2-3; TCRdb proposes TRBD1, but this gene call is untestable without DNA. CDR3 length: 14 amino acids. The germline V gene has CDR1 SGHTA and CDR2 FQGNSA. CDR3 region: CASRGQGGPDTQYF.

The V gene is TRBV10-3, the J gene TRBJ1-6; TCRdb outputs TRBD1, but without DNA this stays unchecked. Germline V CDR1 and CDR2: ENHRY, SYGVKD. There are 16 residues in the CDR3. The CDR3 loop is CAISSQGVSYNSPLHF.

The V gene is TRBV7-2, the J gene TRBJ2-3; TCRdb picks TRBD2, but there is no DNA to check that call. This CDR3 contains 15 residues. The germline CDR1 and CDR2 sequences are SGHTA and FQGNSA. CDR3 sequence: CASSPGLSRTDTQYF.

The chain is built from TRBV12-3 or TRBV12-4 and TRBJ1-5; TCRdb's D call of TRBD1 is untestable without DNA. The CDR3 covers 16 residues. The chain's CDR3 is CASSLPIMGGNQPQHF.

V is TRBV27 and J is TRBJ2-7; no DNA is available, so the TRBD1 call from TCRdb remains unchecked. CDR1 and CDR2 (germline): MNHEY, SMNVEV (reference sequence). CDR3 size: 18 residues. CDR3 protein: CASSFWAGHGPDPYEQYF.

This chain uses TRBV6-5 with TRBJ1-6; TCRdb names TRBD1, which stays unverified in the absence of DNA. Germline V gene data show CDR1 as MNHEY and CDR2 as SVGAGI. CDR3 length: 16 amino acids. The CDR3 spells CASIKTGGQVASPLHF.

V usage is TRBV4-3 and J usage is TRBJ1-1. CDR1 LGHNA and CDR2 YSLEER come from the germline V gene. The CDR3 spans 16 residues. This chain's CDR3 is CASSQDSGFMNTEAFF.

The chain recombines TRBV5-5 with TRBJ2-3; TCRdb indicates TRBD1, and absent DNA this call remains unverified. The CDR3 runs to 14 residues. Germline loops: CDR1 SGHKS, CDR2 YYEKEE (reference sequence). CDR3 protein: CASSLEGQPPAQYF.

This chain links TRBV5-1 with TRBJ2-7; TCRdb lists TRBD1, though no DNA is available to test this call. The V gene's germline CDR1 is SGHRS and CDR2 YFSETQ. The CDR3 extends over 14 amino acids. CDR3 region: CASSLGGQTYEQYF.

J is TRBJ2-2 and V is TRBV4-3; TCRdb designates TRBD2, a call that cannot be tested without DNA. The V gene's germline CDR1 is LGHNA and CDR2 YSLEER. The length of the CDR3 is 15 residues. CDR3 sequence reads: CASSQRGLGTGELFF.

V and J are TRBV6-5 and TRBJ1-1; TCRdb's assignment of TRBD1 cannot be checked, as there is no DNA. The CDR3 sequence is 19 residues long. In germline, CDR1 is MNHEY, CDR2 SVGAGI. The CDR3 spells CASSYSPFPGQASNTEAFF.